This T cell receptor beta chain is drawn from a study of T-cell reconstitution after alpha-beta-depleted transplantation in children. With 6 bases clipped from V and 6 bases from J, the junction kept 5 bases outside the gene matches. Germline V gene lookup returns CDR1 MNHEY and CDR2 SVGEGT. The CDR3 is made up of 13 amino acids. The TCRbeta library incorporated unique molecular identifiers. A single record per CDR3 protein comes from TCRdb applying MiXCR to the PCR reads. Counted here are about 350,000 distinct CDR3 sequences, about 14% occurring once; the ten biggest clones make up over 3.5%. The chain is built from TRBV6-2 or TRBV6-3 and TRBJ1-5, with 7 nucleotides matching TRBD1. The sequencing here drew on PBMCs, taken from the stem cell graft. This TCR came from a human donor who donated a stem cell graft to a child with Fanconi anemia. This CDR3 reads CASRRQGGQPQHF. The CDR3 nucleotides are TGTGCCAGCAGGAGACAGGGAGGTCAGCCCCAGCATTTT.